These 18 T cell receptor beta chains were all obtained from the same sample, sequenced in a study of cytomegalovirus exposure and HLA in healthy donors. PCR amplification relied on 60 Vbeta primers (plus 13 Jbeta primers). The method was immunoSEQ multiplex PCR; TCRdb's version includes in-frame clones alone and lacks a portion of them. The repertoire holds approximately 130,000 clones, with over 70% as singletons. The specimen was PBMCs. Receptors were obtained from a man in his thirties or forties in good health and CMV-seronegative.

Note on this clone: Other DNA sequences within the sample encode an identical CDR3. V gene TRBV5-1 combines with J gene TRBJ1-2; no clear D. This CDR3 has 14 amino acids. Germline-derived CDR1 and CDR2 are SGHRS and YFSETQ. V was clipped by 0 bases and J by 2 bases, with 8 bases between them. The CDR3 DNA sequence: TGCGCCAGCAGCTTGGGAGGACTGAACTATGGCTACACCTTC. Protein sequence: CASSLGGLNYGYTF.

The CDR3 sequence is CASTPPSGAHGEKLFF. The CDR3 DNA reads as TGTGCCAGCACCCCTCCCTCGGGAGCTCACGGGGAAAAACTGTTTTTT. V gene TRBV7-9 combines with J gene TRBJ1-4, with D unclear. Per the germline V gene, CDR1 is SEHNR and CDR2 is FQNEAQ (reference sequence). Trimming cost V 7 bases and J 8 bases, with 23 bases left between them. CDR3 length: 16 residues. The full variable domain, its missing parts supplied by reference TRBV7-9 and TRBJ1-4, is DTGVSQNPRHKITKRGQNVTFRCDPISEHNRLYWYRQTLGQGPEFLTYFQNEAQLEKSRLLSDRFSAERPKGSFSTLEIQRTEQGDSAMYLCASTPPSGAHGEKLFFGSGTQLSVL.

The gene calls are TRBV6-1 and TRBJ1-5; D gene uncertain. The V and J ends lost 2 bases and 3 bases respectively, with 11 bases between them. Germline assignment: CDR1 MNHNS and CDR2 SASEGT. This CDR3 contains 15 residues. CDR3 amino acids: CASSETRANNQPQHF. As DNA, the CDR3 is TGTGCCAGCAGTGAAACTAGGGCCAACAATCAGCCCCAGCATTTT.

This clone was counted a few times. CDR3 sequence (DNA): TGTGCCAGCCAGTCTAGCGGGAGGAAGGGTGAGCAGTTCTTC. This gives the protein CASQSSGRKGEQFF. The chain couples TRBV2 to TRBJ2-1, with 11 bases that match TRBD2. The germline gives CDR1 SNHLY, CDR2 FYNNEI. The CDR3 extends over 14 amino acids. V lost 8 bases and J lost 9; bases outside the gene matches: 9.

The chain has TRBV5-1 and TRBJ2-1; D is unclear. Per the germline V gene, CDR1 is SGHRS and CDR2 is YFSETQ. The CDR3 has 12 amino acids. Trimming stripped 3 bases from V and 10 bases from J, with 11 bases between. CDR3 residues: CASSSTLREQFF. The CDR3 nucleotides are TGCGCCAGCAGCTCCACGTTGCGCGAGCAGTTCTTC.

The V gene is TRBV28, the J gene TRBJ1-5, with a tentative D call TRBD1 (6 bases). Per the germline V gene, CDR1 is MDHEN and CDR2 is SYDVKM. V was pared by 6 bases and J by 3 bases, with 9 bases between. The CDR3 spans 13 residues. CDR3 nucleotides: TGTGCCAGCAGGACAGGAGACAATCAGCCCCAGCATTTT. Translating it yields CASRTGDNQPQHF.

The chain's CDR3 is CASSETTGGESEAFF. CDR3 DNA sequence: TGCGCCAGCAGCGAGACAACAGGGGGCGAATCTGAAGCTTTCTTT. This chain joins TRBV5-1 and TRBJ1-1; 9 bases are shared with TRBD1. V shed 4 bases, J shed 6 bases, and the junction held 10 bases outside the gene matches. The CDR3 is made up of 15 amino acids. CDR1 is SGHRS, CDR2 YFSETQ, per germline.

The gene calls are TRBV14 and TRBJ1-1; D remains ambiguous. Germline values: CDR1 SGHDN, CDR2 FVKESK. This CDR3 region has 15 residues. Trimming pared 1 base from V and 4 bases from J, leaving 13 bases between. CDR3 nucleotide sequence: TGTGCCAGCAGCCAAGGTAGGACTTGGAGCACTGAAGCTTTCTTT. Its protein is CASSQGRTWSTEAFF. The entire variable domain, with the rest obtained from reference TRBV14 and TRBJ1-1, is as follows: EAGVTQFPSHSVIEKGQTVTLRCDPISGHDNLYWYRRVMGKEIKFLLHFVKESKQDESGMPNNRFLAERTGGTYSTLKVQPAELEDSGVYFCASSQGRTWSTEAFFGQGTRLTVV.

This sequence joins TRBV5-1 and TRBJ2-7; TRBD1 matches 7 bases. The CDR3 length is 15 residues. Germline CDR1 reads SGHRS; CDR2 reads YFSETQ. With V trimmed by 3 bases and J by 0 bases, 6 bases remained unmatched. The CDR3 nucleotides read TGCGCCAGCAGCTGGGGACAGATCAGCTCCTACGAGCAGTACTTC. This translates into CASSWGQISSYEQYF. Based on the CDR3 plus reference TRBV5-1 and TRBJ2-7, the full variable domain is KAGVTQTPRYLIKTRGQQVTLSCSPISGHRSVSWYQQTPGQGLQFLFEYFSETQRNKGNFPGRFSGRQFSNSRSEMNVSTLELGDSALYLCASSWGQISSYEQYFGPGTRLTVT.

Written as DNA, the CDR3 is TGTGCCAGCAGCCCCACCGCGACCGGGGGGCGAAACACAGATACGCAGTATTTT. Translated: CASSPTATGGRNTDTQYF. This sequence joins TRBV7-6 and TRBJ2-3, with TRBD2 as a possible D gene (7 bases). CDR1 is SGHVS, CDR2 FNYEAQ, per germline. Trimming cost V 5 bases and J 2 bases, with 23 bases left between them. The CDR3 is 18 residues long.

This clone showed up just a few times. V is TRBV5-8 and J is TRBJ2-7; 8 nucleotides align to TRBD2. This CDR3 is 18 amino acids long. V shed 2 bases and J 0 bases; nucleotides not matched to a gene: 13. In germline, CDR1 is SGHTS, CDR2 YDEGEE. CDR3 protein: CASSFPWLSGGSSYEQYF. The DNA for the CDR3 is TGTGCCAGCAGCTTTCCATGGCTTTCGGGAGGGAGCTCCTACGAGCAGTACTTC.

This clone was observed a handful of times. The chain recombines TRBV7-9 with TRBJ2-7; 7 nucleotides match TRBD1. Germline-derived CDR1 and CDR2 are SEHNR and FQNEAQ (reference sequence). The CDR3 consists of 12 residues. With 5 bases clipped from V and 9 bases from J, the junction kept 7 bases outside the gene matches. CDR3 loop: CASSGDSKGQYF. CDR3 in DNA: TGTGCCAGCAGCGGGGACAGCAAAGGGCAGTACTTC.

The CDR3 DNA sequence: TGCGCCAGCAGCTTGGGGGGGACAGGAAACTATCAGCCCCAGCATTTT. This sequence encodes CASSLGGTGNYQPQHF. The V call is TRBV5-1, the J call TRBJ1-5; 8 bases are a match to TRBD1. Germline loops: CDR1 SGHRS, CDR2 YFSETQ. J was trimmed by 5 bases and V by 0 bases; bases with no gene match: 7. The CDR3 runs 16 residues. Filled out from reference TRBV5-1 and TRBJ1-5, the complete variable domain reads KAGVTQTPRYLIKTRGQQVTLSCSPISGHRSVSWYQQTPGQGLQFLFEYFSETQRNKGNFPGRFSGRQFSNSRSEMNVSTLELGDSALYLCASSLGGTGNYQPQHFGDGTRLSIL.

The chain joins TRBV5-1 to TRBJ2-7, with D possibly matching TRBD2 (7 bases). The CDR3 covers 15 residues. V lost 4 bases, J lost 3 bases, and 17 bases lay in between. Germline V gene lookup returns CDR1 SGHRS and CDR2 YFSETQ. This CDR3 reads CASSPEGGLHYEQYF. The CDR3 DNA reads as TGCGCCAGCAGCCCCGAGGGGGGGCTCCACTACGAGCAGTACTTC.

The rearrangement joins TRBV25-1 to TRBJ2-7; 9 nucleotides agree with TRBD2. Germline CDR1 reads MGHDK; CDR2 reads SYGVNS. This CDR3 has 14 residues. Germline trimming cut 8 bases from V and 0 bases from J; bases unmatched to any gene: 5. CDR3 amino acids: CASSTSGFSYEQYF. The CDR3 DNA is TGTGCCAGCTCGACTAGCGGTTTCTCCTACGAGCAGTACTTC.

CDR3 region: CASIGAGRSYNEQFF. In DNA, the CDR3 is TGTGCCAGCATCGGTGCGGGGAGGTCCTACAATGAGCAGTTCTTC. The chain employs TRBV7-9 and TRBJ2-1; D perhaps matches TRBD2 (6 bases). With 7 bases removed from V and 1 base from J, the gap between germline ends came to 14 bases. The CDR3 consists of 15 residues. Germline V gene data show CDR1 as SEHNR and CDR2 as FQNEAQ (reference sequence).

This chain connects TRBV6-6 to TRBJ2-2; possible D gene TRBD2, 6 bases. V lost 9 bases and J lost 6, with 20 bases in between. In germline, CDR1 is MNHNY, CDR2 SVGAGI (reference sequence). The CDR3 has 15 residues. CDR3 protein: CASGDRLGGPGELFF. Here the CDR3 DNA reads TGTGCCAGTGGGGACCGACTAGGAGGGCCCGGGGAGCTGTTTTTT.

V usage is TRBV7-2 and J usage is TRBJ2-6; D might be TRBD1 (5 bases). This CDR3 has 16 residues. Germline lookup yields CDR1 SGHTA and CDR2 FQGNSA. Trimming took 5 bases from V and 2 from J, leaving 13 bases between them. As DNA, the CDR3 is TGTGCCAGCAGCAAGACCAGGGAAGCTGGGGCCAACGTCCTGACTTTC. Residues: CASSKTREAGANVLTF.